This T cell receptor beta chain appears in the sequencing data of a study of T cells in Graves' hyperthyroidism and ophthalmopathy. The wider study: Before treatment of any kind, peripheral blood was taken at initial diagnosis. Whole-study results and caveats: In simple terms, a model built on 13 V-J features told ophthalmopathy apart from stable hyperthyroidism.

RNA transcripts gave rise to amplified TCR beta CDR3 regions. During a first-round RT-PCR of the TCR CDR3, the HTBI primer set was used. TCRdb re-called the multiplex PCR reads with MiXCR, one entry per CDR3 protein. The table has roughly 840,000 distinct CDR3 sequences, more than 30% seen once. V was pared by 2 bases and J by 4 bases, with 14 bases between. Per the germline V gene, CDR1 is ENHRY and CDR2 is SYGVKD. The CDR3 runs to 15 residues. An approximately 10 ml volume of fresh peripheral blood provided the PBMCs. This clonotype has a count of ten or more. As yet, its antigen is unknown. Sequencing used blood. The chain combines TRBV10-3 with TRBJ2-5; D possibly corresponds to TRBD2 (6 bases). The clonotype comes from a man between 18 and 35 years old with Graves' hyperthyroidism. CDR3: CAISELREMGETQYF. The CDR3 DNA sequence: TGTGCCATCAGTGAGCTCCGGGAGATGGGAGAGACCCAGTACTTC.